This entry concerns a single T cell receptor beta chain. The method was immunoSEQ multiplex PCR; TCRdb's version includes in-frame clones alone and lacks a portion of them. The data hold some 100,000 clones, with just over 85% observed a single time. The data stem from a study of T cell responses to AZD1222 COVID-19 vaccine. Study-level information: Samples with a second dose at about 4 or about 12 weeks were pooled together.

J gave up 6 bases and V 3 bases, and 6 bases lay outside the gene matches. CDR1 and CDR2 (germline): SEHNR, FQNEAQ (reference sequence). This CDR3 is built from 15 residues. The clonotype comes from an adult in good health. This sample comprised peripheral blood, obtained on day 0 of AZD1222 vaccination. The chain links TRBV7-9 to TRBJ2-1, with 9 positions matching TRBD1. The CDR3 here is CASSLRTGVGNEQFF. The CDR3 nucleotides are TGTGCCAGCAGCTTGCGGACAGGGGTGGGCAATGAGCAGTTCTTC.